Detailed here is one T cell receptor beta chain. The PCR used 60 Vbeta and 13 Jbeta primers. Sequenced by immunoSEQ multiplex PCR; TCRdb stores in-frame clones only, minus some. This sample has some 180,000 clones, with around 86% found just once. The data were taken from a study of cytomegalovirus exposure and HLA in healthy donors. CDR1 and CDR2 from the germline V gene are MNHNS and SASEGT. Trimming stripped 1 base from V and 16 bases from J, with 22 bases between. The CDR3 is made up of 15 amino acids. The chain has TRBV6-1 and TRBJ1-4; D uncertain. The source material was PBMCs. The TCR was taken from a male donor in good health and CMV-seronegative. CDR3 residues: CASSEGLGSLTEPFF. CDR3 coding DNA: TGTGCCAGCAGTGAAGGGCTGGGCAGCCTCACCGAGCCGTTTTTT.